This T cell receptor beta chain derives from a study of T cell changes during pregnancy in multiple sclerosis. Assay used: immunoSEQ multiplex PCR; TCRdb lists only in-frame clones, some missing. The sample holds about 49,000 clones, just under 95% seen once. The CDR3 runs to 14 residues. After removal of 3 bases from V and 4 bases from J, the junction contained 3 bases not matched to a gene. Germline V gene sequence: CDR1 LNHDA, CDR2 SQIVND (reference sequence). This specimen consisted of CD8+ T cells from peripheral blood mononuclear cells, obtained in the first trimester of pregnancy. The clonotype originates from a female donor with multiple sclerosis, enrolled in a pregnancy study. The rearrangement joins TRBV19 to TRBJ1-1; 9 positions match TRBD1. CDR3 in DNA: TGTGCCAGTAGTATCGGACAGGGGAGCACTGAAGCTTTCTTT. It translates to CASSIGQGSTEAFF.